This is a list of T cell receptor beta chains from one sample in a study of regulatory dendritic cells for organ transplantation. Profiled with immunoSEQ multiplex PCR; TCRdb holds only in-frame clones, not every one. The table has more than 9,000 clones, 75% to 90% seen once; the top ten hold around 2.3%. These TCRs' antigens remain unknown. What was sequenced was memory CD4+ T cells from blood cultured with dendritic cells. Every receptor here comes from a human donor in good health. Each CDR3 is given with its conserved first and last residue. A D gene is named only where the DNA matches it firmly. Some rows have no size entry. The others give once, few or many, or a class for an expanded clone.

.,.,TRBJ2-7,TRBV4-2,TGTGCCAGCAGCCAGGGGCTTGGGGGAGCGGTATCCTACGAGCAGTACTTC,CASSQGLGGAVSYEQYF
.,TRBD1,TRBJ1-2,TRBV7-2,TGTGCCAGCAGCCAGACGACAGGGCAGGGCTACACCTTC,CASSQTTGQGYTF
.,.,TRBJ1-6,TRBV7-8,TGTGCCAGCAGCTTAGGACGGAACGGCTCACCCCTCCACTTT,CASSLGRNGSPLHF
.,TRBD2,TRBJ2-2,TRBV18,TGTGCCAGCTCACCACTAGCGGGGTGGAACACCGGGGAGCTGTTTTTT,CASSPLAGWNTGELFF
.,.,TRBJ1-3,TRBV7-9,TGTGCCAGCAGCTCAGGGTCTGGAAACACCATATATTTT,CASSSGSGNTIYF
.,.,TRBJ1-2,TRBV7-2,TGTGCCAGCAGCCGGCAGGGAGGGGCCGGATATGGCTACACCTTC,CASSRQGGAGYGYTF
.,TRBD1,TRBJ2-6,TRBV4-3,TGCGCCAGCAGCCCAGGACAGGGAACGGGGGCCAACGTCCTGACTTTC,CASSPGQGTGANVLTF
.,TRBD2,TRBJ2-1,TRBV15,TGTGCCACCAGCGGAGAGCGGGGGGGCCTAAAGTACAATGAGCAGTTCTTC,CATSGERGGLKYNEQFF
.,.,TRBJ2-3,TRBV7-2,TGTGCCAGCAGCTTTAACACAGATACGCAGTATTTT,CASSFNTDTQYF
.,.,TRBJ2-7,TRBV7-3,TGTGCCAGCAGCTCCGGGATGTACGAGCAGTACTTC,CASSSGMYEQYF
.,.,TRBJ1-2,TRBV29-1,TGCAGCGCTGGAAAGGGGTCCGGCGGACCTTATGGCTACACCTTC,CSAGKGSGGPYGYTF
few,TRBD2,TRBJ2-2,TRBV6-1,TGTGCCAGCAGTGAAGATAGCGGGGGGGCCGGGGAGCTGTTTTTT,CASSEDSGGAGELFF
.,.,TRBJ2-5,TRBV30,TGTGCATTGGGTCAGCTCCAAGAGACCCAGTACTTC,CALGQLQETQYF
once,.,TRBJ1-1,TRBV20-1,TGCAGTGCGGGGGCTGGCGCTGAAGCTTTCTTT,CSAGAGAEAFF
.,TRBD2,TRBJ2-1,TRBV15,TGTGCCACCAGCTCCCGACTAGCGGGAGGGTCCTACAATGAGCAGTTCTTC,CATSSRLAGGSYNEQFF
.,.,TRBJ1-4,TRBV30,TGTGCCTGGAGTGTAGGGGGGGGGATTAATGAAAAACTGTTTTTT,CAWSVGGGINEKLFF
.,.,TRBJ2-1,TRBV18,TGTGCCAGCTCACTGGTAGCCGAGCTATTCGGTGAGCAGTTCTTC,CASSLVAELFGEQFF
.,.,TRBJ1-1,TRBV12-5,TGTGCTAGTGGTTTGGTACGGGGCGGTACCACTGAAGCTTTCTTT,CASGLVRGGTTEAFF
few,.,TRBJ1-1,TRBV2,TGTGCCAGCAGGCGTCGGGAGAACACTGAAGCTTTCTTT,CASRRRENTEAFF
once,.,TRBJ1-4,TRBV5-8,TGTGCCAGCGGCAGGGGAATGACTAATGAAAAACTGTTTTTT,CASGRGMTNEKLFF
once,TRBD2,TRBJ2-1,TRBV2,TGTGCCAGCAGGGCCGGGACTAGCGGTTACAATGAGCAGTTCTTC,CASRAGTSGYNEQFF
.,TRBD2,TRBJ2-3,TRBV27,TGTGCCAGACCCTCCGGGGTAGGCGGGGGACCCTTAATTTCCACAGATACGCAGTATTTT,CARPSGVGGGPLISTDTQYF
.,.,TRBJ2-1,TRBV4-3,TGCGCCAGCAGCCAGTCGGCTGTGCCTAATGAGCAGTTCTTC,CASSQSAVPNEQFF
.,TRBD1,TRBJ1-2,TRBV19,TGTGCCAGTAGTGGAAGGACAGGGAATAATGGCTACACCTTC,CASSGRTGNNGYTF
.,TRBD1,TRBJ1-3,TRBV2,TGTGCCAGCAGTGACGAACAGACAGGGAATAAGGGAAACACCATATATTTT,CASSDEQTGNKGNTIYF
.,.,TRBJ1-6,TRBV25-1,TGTGCCAGCAGTAGGGACTTACATAATTCACCCCTCCACTTT,CASSRDLHNSPLHF
.,.,TRBJ2-1,TRBV4-1,TGCGCCAGCAGCCAGAACTACCGAGGAACCAATGAGCAGTTCTTC,CASSQNYRGTNEQFF
.,.,TRBJ1-2,TRBV5-6,TGTGCCAGCAGCTTGTCCAGATTCCTTTACTATGGCTACACCTTC,CASSLSRFLYYGYTF
once,.,TRBJ2-1,TRBV4-3,TGCGCCAGCAGCCAAGATCTTGGGTCCCTCACGGTCTTC,CASSQDLGSLTVF
.,.,TRBJ1-4,TRBV5-1,TGCGCCAGCAGCTTATCACAGTCGAAGGAAAAACTGTTTTTT,CASSLSQSKEKLFF
.,TRBD2,TRBJ2-5,TRBV6-5,TGTGCCAGCAGGATAGCGGGGGGCCGGGAGACCCAGTACTTC,CASRIAGGRETQYF
once,.,TRBJ2-2,TRBV2,TGTGCCAGCAGAGCGCAGGTGGACACCGGGGAGCTGTTTTTT,CASRAQVDTGELFF
.,.,TRBJ2-5,TRBV27,TGTGCCAGCAGGGGGGGGGCGGAGACCCAGTACTTC,CASRGGAETQYF
.,TRBD1,TRBJ1-2,TRBV9,TGTGCCAGCAGCGTACGCATAACAGGGGATGGCTACACCTTC,CASSVRITGDGYTF
once,TRBD2,TRBJ2-7,TRBV7-3,TGTGCCAGCAGTCCCGGGACTAACTCCTACGAGCAGTACTTC,CASSPGTNSYEQYF
.,.,TRBJ2-1,TRBV6-1,TGTGCCAGCAGTGCAGGAAAAACTTCCTACAATGAGCAGTTCTTC,CASSAGKTSYNEQFF
few,.,TRBJ2-3,TRBV4-3,TGCGCCAGCAGCCAAGCCACGTCGGCAGGAGGCACAGATACGCAGTATTTT,CASSQATSAGGTDTQYF
.,.,TRBJ2-7,TRBV6-5,TGTGCCACCACCCCGGCGGGGCGGGTTGGCGAGCAGTACTTC,CATTPAGRVGEQYF
.,.,TRBJ2-7,TRBV7-6,TGTGCCAGCAGCTTAGCCCCGGACTACTCCTACGAGCAGTACTTC,CASSLAPDYSYEQYF
.,TRBD2,TRBJ2-1,TRBV7-7,TGTGCTAGCAGCCCCCTCAGGGGGTGGACTAGCGTTAGCTCCTACAATGAGCAGTTCTTC,CASSPLRGWTSVSSYNEQFF
few,TRBD2,TRBJ2-3,TRBV7-9,TGTGCCAGCAGCTCATCATATAGTAGCGGGAGTGGTCTTGGCACGCAGTATTTT,CASSSSYSSGSGLGTQYF
.,TRBD1,TRBJ1-4,TRBV19,TGTGCCAGTAGTACTCCCGACAGGGGAACTAATGAAAAACTGTTTTTT,CASSTPDRGTNEKLFF
.,TRBD2,TRBJ2-3,TRBV30,TGTGCCTGGAGAGCCGGTAGGACTAGCGGTTGGACTAGCACAGATACGCAGTATTTT,CAWRAGRTSGWTSTDTQYF
.,.,TRBJ2-2,TRBV2,TGTGCCAGCAGTGACGATCTAGCTTCCGGGGAGCTGTTTTTT,CASSDDLASGELFF
.,.,TRBJ2-7,TRBV25-1,TGTGCCAGCAGTGGGCCAGGGGTTTCCTACGAGCAGTACTTC,CASSGPGVSYEQYF
.,TRBD1,TRBJ2-7,TRBV30,TGTGCCTTAGACAGGGGAGAGTACGAGCAGTACTTC,CALDRGEYEQYF
.,TRBD2,TRBJ2-5,TRBV19,TGTGCCAGTAGGGGACTAGCGGGATTGGAAGAGACCCAGTACTTC,CASRGLAGLEETQYF
few,.,TRBJ1-6,TRBV30,TGTGCCTGGAGTGTAGGGCAGCCCGATTCACCCCTCCACTTT,CAWSVGQPDSPLHF
.,.,TRBJ1-2,TRBV9,TGTGCCAGCAGCGTAGCTCGGATAAACTATGGCTACACCTTC,CASSVARINYGYTF